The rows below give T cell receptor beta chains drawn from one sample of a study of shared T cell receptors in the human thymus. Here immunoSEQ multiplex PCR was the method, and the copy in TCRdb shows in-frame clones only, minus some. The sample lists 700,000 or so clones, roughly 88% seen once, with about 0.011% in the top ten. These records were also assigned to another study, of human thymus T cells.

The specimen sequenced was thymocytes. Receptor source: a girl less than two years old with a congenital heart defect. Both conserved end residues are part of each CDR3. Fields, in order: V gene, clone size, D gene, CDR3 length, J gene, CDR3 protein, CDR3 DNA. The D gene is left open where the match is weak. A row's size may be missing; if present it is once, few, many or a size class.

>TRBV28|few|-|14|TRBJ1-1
CASSNTGGSTEAFF
TGTGCCAGCAGCAACACCGGAGGTAGCACTGAAGCTTTCTTT
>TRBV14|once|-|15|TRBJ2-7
CASSPYYNQSPEQYF
TGTGCCAGCAGCCCCTACTACAACCAAAGCCCCGAGCAGTACTTC
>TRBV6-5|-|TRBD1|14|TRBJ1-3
CASSPGTDGNTIYF
TGTGCCAGCAGTCCCGGGACAGATGGAAACACCATATATTTT
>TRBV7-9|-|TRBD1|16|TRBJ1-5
CASSPNGDRVNQPQHF
TGTGCCAGCAGCCCTAACGGAGACAGGGTCAATCAGCCCCAGCATTTT
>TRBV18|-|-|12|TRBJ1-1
CASSLIGDKAFF
TGTGCCAGCTCACTAATCGGTGATAAGGCTTTCTTT
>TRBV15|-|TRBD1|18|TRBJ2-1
CATSRRPIQGDSYNEQFF
TGTGCCACCAGCAGACGCCCCATTCAGGGGGACTCCTACAATGAGCAGTTCTTC
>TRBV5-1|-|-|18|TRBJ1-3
CASSFGCGLGSSGNTIYF
TGCGCCAGCAGCTTTGGGTGTGGGTTGGGGAGCTCTGGAAACACCATATATTTT
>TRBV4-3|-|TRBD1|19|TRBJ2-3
CASSQGQVLHPASTDTQYF
TGCGCCAGCAGCCAGGGACAGGTCCTCCACCCGGCTAGCACAGATACGCAGTATTTT
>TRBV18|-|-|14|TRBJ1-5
CASSPPTVNQPQHF
TGTGCCAGCTCACCACCGACAGTCAATCAGCCCCAGCATTTT
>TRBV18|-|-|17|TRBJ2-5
CASSPRVHWGDQETQYF
TGTGCCAGCTCACCTAGGGTTCATTGGGGCGATCAAGAGACCCAGTACTTC
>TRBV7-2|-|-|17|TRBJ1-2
CASSLVGPAGGDYGYTF
TGTGCCAGCAGCTTAGTAGGACCGGCGGGGGGCGACTATGGCTACACCTTC
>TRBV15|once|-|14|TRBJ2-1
CATSVIADPREAFF
TGTGCCACCAGCGTGATAGCTGATCCCAGGGAGGCGTTCTTC
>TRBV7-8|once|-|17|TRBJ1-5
CASSLERAISYNQPQHF
TGTGCCAGCAGCTTAGAGAGGGCAATCTCATACAATCAGCCCCAGCATTTT
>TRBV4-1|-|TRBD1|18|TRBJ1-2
CASSHHRGAMTGNYGYTF
TGCGCCAGCAGCCACCATCGTGGGGCTATGACAGGGAACTATGGCTACACCTTC
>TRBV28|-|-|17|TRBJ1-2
CASSLSAGRTSYYGYTF
TGTGCCAGCAGTTTAAGCGCCGGCAGGACATCTTACTATGGCTACACCTTC
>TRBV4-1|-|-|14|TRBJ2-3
CASSLEPTFDTQYF
TGCGCCAGCAGCTTGGAACCGACTTTCGATACGCAGTATTTT
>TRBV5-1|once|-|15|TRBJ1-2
CASSLSGQDYYGYTF
TGCGCCAGCAGCTTGAGCGGGCAGGACTACTATGGCTACACCTTC
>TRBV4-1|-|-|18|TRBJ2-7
CASSRSVARVDLTYEQYF
TGCGCCAGCAGCCGTAGCGTCGCCAGAGTTGACCTTACCTACGAGCAGTACTTC
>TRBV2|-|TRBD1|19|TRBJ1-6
CASSEHEVVDRVLDSPLHF
TGTGCCAGCAGTGAACACGAGGTAGTGGACAGGGTTTTAGATTCACCCCTCCACTTT
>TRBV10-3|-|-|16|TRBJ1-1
CAISESLEEGDTEAFF
TGTGCCATCAGTGAGTCTCTGGAGGAAGGAGACACTGAAGCTTTCTTT
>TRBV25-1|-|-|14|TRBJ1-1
CASRGNRENTEAFF
TGTGCCAGCAGGGGGAACAGGGAGAACACTGAAGCTTTCTTT
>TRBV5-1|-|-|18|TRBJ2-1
CASSLPISGRHAYNEQFF
TGCGCCAGCAGCTTACCCATCTCGGGTCGCCATGCCTACAATGAGCAGTTCTTC
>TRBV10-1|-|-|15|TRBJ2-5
CASSGKGRNQETQYF
TGCGCCAGCAGTGGAAAGGGGCGAAACCAAGAGACCCAGTACTTC
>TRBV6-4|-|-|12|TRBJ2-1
CASSDLAGWLFF
TGTGCCAGCAGTGACTTGGCAGGGTGGTTGTTCTTC
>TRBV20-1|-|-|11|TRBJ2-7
CSARDRFEQYF
TGCAGTGCTAGAGATAGATTCGAGCAGTACTTC
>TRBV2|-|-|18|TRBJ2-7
CASLPWVLVGFGSYEQYF
TGTGCCAGCCTCCCCTGGGTGTTGGTGGGCTTTGGTTCCTACGAGCAGTACTTC
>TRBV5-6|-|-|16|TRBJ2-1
CASSLAQGSSYNEQFF
TGTGCCAGCAGCTTGGCCCAGGGGAGCTCCTACAATGAGCAGTTCTTC
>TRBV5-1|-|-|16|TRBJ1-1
CASSLVVGQVNTEAFF
TGCGCCAGCAGCTTGGTAGTGGGGCAGGTGAACACTGAAGCTTTCTTT
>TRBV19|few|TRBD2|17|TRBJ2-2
CASSELAGAMNTGELFF
TGTGCCAGTAGTGAATTAGCGGGGGCCATGAACACCGGGGAGCTGTTTTTT
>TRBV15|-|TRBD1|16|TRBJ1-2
CATSRHGQGRSGGYTF
TGTGCCACCAGCAGGCACGGACAGGGGAGGAGTGGTGGCTACACCTTC
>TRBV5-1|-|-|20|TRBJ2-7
CASSLGGSEGIVGDSYEQYF
TGCGCCAGCAGCTTGGGGGGTTCGGAGGGAATCGTGGGAGACTCCTACGAGCAGTACTTC
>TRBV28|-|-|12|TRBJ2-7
CASSLQGDEQYF
TGTGCCAGCAGCCTACAGGGTGACGAGCAGTACTTC
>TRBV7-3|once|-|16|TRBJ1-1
CASSSNALEGNTEAFF
TGTGCCAGCAGCTCCAATGCACTGGAGGGTAACACTGAAGCTTTCTTT
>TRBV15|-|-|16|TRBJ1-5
CATSRGKGEGNQPQHF
TGTGCCACCAGCAGAGGGAAGGGGGAAGGCAATCAGCCCCAGCATTTT
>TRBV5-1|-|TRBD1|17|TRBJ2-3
CASSLEGDRYSTDTQYF
TGCGCCAGCAGCTTGGAGGGGGACAGATATAGCACAGATACGCAGTATTTT
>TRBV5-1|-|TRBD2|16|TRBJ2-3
CASSWVTSGPTDTQYF
TGCGCCAGCAGCTGGGTGACTAGCGGCCCCACAGATACGCAGTATTTT
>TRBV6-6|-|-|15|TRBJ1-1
CASSYGKRGNSEAFF
TGTGCCAGCAGTTATGGGAAGCGGGGTAACTCTGAAGCTTTCTTT
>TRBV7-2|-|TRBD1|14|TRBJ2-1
CASSNGTGDNEQFF
TGTGCCAGCAGCAACGGGACAGGGGACAATGAGCAGTTCTTC
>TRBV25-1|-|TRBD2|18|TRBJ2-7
CASSENLAGAEKSYEQYF
TGTGCCAGCAGTGAGAATCTAGCGGGGGCGGAAAAATCCTACGAGCAGTACTTC
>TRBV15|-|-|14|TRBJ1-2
CATSRAPTGYGYTF
TGTGCCACCAGCAGAGCTCCCACAGGGTATGGCTACACCTTC
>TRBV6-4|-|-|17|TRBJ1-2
CASSESHSPDGSYGYTF
TGTGCCAGCAGTGAATCGCACAGCCCTGATGGATCGTATGGCTACACCTTC
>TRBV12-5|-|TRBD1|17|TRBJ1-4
CASGQQTGQGSWEKLFF
TGTGCTAGTGGCCAACAGACGGGACAGGGATCTTGGGAAAAACTGTTTTTT